This TCR beta chain was profiled in a study of tumor-infiltrating lymphocytes in primary liver carcinoma. Germline DNA was also extracted, and blood RNA was taken from unsorted whole blood. The CDR3 is made up of 14 amino acids. V lost 6 bases to trimming and J lost 4 bases, with 15 bases between them. Starting material of about 480 ng total RNA yielded TCR beta cDNA via a constant-region primer. Library construction for TCR beta comprised three nested multiplex PCR rounds performed with slightly modified ARM-PCR. The first two PCR rounds used TRBV1-TRBV30 forward primers with a C-beta reverse primer, nine to ten cycles each. TCRdb reprocessed the multiplex PCR reads via MiXCR and lists one record per CDR3 protein. The data show around 330,000 distinct CDR3 sequences, 45% to 70% seen once.

The chain combines TRBV12-3 or TRBV12-4 with TRBJ1-1; D is unresolved. The source of this sequence is a woman aged 30 to 39 with primary liver carcinoma and hepatitis B virus infection. The sample comprised peripheral blood. The CDR3 spells CASSPDGSSTEAFF. CDR3 sequence (DNA): TGTGCCAGCAGCCCAGATGGGTCAAGCACTGAAGCTTTCTTT.